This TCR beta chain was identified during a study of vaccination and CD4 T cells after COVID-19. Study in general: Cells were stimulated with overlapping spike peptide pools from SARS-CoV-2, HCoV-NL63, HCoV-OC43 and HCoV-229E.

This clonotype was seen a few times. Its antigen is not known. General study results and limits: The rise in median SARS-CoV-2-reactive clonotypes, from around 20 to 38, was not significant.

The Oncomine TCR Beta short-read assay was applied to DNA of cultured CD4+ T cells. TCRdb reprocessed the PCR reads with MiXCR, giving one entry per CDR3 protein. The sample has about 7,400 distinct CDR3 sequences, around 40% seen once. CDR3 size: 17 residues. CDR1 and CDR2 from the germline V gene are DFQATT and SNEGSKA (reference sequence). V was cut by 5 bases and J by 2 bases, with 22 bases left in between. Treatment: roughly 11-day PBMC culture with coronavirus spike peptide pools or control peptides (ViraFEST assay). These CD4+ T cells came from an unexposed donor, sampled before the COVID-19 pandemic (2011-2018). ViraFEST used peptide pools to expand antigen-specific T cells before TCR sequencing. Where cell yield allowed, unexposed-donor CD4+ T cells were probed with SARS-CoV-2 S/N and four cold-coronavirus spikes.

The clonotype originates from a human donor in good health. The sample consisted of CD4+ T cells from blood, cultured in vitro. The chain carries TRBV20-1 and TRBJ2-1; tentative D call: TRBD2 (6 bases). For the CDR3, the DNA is TGCAGTGCTTGGAATCTCGGGGCGGGGAGGACCTACAATGAGCAGTTCTTC. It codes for CSAWNLGAGRTYNEQFF.